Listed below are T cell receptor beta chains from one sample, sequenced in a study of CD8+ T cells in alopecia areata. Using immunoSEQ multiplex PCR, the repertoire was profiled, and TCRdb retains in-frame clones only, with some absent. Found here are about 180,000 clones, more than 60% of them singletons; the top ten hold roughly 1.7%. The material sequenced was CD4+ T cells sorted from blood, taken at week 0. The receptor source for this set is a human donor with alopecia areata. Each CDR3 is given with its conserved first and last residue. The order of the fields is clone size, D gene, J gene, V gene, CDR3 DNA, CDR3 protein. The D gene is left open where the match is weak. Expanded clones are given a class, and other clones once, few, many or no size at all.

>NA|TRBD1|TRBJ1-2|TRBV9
TGTGCCAGCAGCTCCCAGACAGGGGGTATCGTCTATGGCTACACCTTC
CASSSQTGGIVYGYTF
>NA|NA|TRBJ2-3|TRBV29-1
TGCAGCGTTGAGGCGGCTAGCACAGATACGCAGTATTTT
CSVEAASTDTQYF
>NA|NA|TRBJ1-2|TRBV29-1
TGCAGCGTTGAGTCTGGCAGCTCTGGCTACACCTTC
CSVESGSSGYTF
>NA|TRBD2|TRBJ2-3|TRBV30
TGTGCCTGGGCTAGCGGGAGTACAGATACGCAGTATTTT
CAWASGSTDTQYF
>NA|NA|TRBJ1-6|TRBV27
TGTGCCAGCAGTTGGAGCTCGGTGGATTCACCCCTCCACTTT
CASSWSSVDSPLHF
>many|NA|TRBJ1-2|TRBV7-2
TGTGCCAGCAGCTTAGGCGGCAGAGGCGGCTATGGCTACACCTTC
CASSLGGRGGYGYTF
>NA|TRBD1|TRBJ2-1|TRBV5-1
TGCGCCAGCGCCGTGGGGACAGGGGCCAGCAATGAGCAGTTCTTC
CASAVGTGASNEQFF
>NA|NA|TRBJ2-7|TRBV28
TGTGCCAGCTGGGGGCCCTACGAGCAGTACTTC
CASWGPYEQYF
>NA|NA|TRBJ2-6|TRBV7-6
TGTGCCAGCAGCTTTCCGGGGTCTGGGGCCAACGTCCTGACTTTC
CASSFPGSGANVLTF
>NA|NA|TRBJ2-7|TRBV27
TGTGCCAGCAGTTATCGGACCGGCACCTACGAGCAGTACTTC
CASSYRTGTYEQYF
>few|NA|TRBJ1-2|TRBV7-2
TGTGCCAGCAGCTTAGCGCCGGGTACTACTATTGTCTACACCTTC
CASSLAPGTTIVYTF
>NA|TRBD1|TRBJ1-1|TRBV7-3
TGTGCCAGCAGCTCAGGGGGCAACACTGAAGCTTTCTTT
CASSSGGNTEAFF
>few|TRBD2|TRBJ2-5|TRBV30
TGTGCCGGGGCTAGTCCGCGGGGGGCCAAAGAGACCCAGTACTTC
CAGASPRGAKETQYF
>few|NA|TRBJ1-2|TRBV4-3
TGCGCCAGCAGCCAAGAATTCCCTCAGGGCAACTATGGCTACACCTTC
CASSQEFPQGNYGYTF
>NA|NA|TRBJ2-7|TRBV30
TGTGCCTGGAGTCAACTTAGCTACGAGCAGTACTTC
CAWSQLSYEQYF
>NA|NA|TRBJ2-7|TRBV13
TGTGCCAGCAGCTTCCTCGGGTCCCACGAGCAGTACTTC
CASSFLGSHEQYF
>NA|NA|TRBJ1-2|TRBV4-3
TGCGCCAGCAGCCAAGGAGCGGGCCGGGGGGTCCGACAGAGTGGCTACACCTTC
CASSQGAGRGVRQSGYTF
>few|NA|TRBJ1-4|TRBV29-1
TGCAGCGTTGAAGGCACAGGGACGGGAAAACTGTTTTTT
CSVEGTGTGKLFF
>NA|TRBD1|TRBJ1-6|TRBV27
TGTGCCAGCAGTTCGGACAGGGCAGATAATTCACCCCTCCACTTT
CASSSDRADNSPLHF
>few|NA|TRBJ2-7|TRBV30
TGTGCCTGGAACGGGTGGAGGCTCGGAATCTACGAGCAGTACTTC
CAWNGWRLGIYEQYF
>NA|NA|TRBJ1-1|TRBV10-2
TGCGCCAGCAGTGAGCAGTTCACTGAAGCTTTCTTT
CASSEQFTEAFF
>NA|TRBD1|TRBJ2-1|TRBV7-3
TGTGCCAGCAGCTTCCGGGACAGCCGCAATGAGCAGTTCTTC
CASSFRDSRNEQFF
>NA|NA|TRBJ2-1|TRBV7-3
TGTGCCAGCAGCTCGACCTTAGAGGGCAATGAGCAGTTCTTC
CASSSTLEGNEQFF
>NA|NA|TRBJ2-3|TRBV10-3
TGTGCCATCAGTGAGTCGATCGTAACGGATACGCAGTATTTT
CAISESIVTDTQYF
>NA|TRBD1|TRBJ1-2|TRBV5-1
TGCGCCAGCAGCTTGGGACAGGGCATCTATGGCTACACCTTC
CASSLGQGIYGYTF
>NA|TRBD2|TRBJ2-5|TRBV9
TGTGCCAGCAGCGTAGGAATACGGAGCGGGAGTCAAGAGACCCAGTACTTC
CASSVGIRSGSQETQYF
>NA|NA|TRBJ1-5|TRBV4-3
TGCGCCAGCAGCCAAGATCGGTACGGCAATCAGCCCCAGCATTTT
CASSQDRYGNQPQHF
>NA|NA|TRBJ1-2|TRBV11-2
TGTGCCAGCAGGCCGACCGGGAAAGTAGGCTATGGCTACACCTTC
CASRPTGKVGYGYTF
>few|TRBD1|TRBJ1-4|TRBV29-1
TGCAGCGGCAAAGCCGGGACAGGGGATGAAAAACTGTTTTTT
CSGKAGTGDEKLFF
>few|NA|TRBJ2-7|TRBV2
TGTGCCAGCAGTTCTGCGGGGACACCTTCCGAGCAGTACTTC
CASSSAGTPSEQYF
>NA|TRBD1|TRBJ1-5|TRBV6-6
TGTGCCAGCAGTTACGGACAGGGCAGCAATCAGCCCCAGCATTTT
CASSYGQGSNQPQHF
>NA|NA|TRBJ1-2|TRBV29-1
TGCAGCGTTGACCCAGGGGTCGGGGATGGCTACACCTTC
CSVDPGVGDGYTF
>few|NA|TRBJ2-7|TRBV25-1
TGTGCCAGCAGTAGGGCAGGACTCTACGAGCAGTACTTC
CASSRAGLYEQYF
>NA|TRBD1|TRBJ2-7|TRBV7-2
TGTGCCAGCAGCTTAGGGCAAGGACAGGGCTTCGAGCAGTACTTC
CASSLGQGQGFEQYF
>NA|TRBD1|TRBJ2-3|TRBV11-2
TGTGCCAGCAGCCTCCTTAGACGGACAGGGGCAGATACGCAGTATTTT
CASSLLRRTGADTQYF
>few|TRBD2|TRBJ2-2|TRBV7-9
TGTGCCAGCAGCCGGGACTACAACACCGGGGAGCTGTTTTTT
CASSRDYNTGELFF
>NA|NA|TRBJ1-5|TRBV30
TGTGCCTGGAGTAAAGGAAGCAATCAGCCCCAGCATTTT
CAWSKGSNQPQHF
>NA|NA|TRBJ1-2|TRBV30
TGTGCCTGGAAGGCAGGGGCCAAAGCCAACTATGGCTACACCTTC
CAWKAGAKANYGYTF
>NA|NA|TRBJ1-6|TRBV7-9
TGTGCCAGCAGCAAGGACCGGTCACCCCTCCACTTT
CASSKDRSPLHF
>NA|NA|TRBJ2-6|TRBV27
TGTGCCAGTGGGGAGTCTGGGGCCAACGTCCTGACTTTC
CASGESGANVLTF
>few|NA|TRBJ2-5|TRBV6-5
TGTGCCAGCAGTTACGCGGGGCCAGTGGAGACCCAGTACTTC
CASSYAGPVETQYF
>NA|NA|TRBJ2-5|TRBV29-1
TGCAGCGTCGAAGGCGCCGGGACCCAAGAGACCCAGTACTTC
CSVEGAGTQETQYF
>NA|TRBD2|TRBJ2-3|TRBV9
TGTGCCAGCAGCGTAGCTACGGGGGGGCTGTCAGATACGCAGTATTTT
CASSVATGGLSDTQYF
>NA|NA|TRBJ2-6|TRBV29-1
TGCAGCGTTGAAGATCGACGGAACTCTGGGGCCAACGTCCTGACTTTC
CSVEDRRNSGANVLTF
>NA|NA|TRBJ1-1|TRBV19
TGTGCCAGTAGTATAGGAGGGTTGATGAACACTGAAGCTTTCTTT
CASSIGGLMNTEAFF
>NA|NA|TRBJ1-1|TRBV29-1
TGCAGCGTTGAGACCAGGGGTCAGAACACTGAAGCTTTCTTT
CSVETRGQNTEAFF
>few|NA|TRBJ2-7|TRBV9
TGTGCCAGCAGCGTAGGTGAAGGGTCGAGCTACGAGCAGTACTTC
CASSVGEGSSYEQYF
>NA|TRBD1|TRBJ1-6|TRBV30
TGTGCCTGGGACAGGGGTAGGGGGAATTCACCCCTCCACTTT
CAWDRGRGNSPLHF
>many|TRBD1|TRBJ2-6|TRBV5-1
TGCGCCACCACTCCCCAGGGACAGGGGCCTGGGGCCAACGTCCTGACTTTC
CATTPQGQGPGANVLTF
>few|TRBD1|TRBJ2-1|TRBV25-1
TGTGCCAGCAGTGATAATCTGGGACAGTACAATGAGCAGTTCTTC
CASSDNLGQYNEQFF
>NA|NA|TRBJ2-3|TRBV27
TGTGCCAGCTCCAGAGAGAGAGATACGCAGTATTTT
CASSRERDTQYF
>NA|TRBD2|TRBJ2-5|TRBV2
TGTGCCAGCACGGCGGGGGTGTACCAAGAGACCCAGTACTTC
CASTAGVYQETQYF
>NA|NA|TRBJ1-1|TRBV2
TGTGCCAGCAGACAACGGGGGGACACTGAAGCTTTCTTT
CASRQRGDTEAFF